Listed below are T cell receptor beta chains from one sample, sequenced in a study of blood T cell repertoires in COVID-19. Clones were sequenced by immunoSEQ multiplex PCR, and TCRdb holds only the in-frame ones, with some missing. The sample includes 55,000 to 70,000 clones, 78% of them seen just once. Source material: peripheral blood. The receptors were gathered from a human donor in a cohort sampled during active COVID-19. Each CDR3 is given with its conserved first and last residue. Fields, in order: J gene, V gene, D gene, clone size, CDR3 DNA, CDR3 protein. A D gene is named only where the DNA matches it firmly. Not all rows give a size; the values are once, few, many and, for expanded clones, a class.

TRBJ2-2,TRBV5-1,TRBD2,.,TGCGCCAGCAAAGTCGGGAGGCAACCGGACACCGGGGAGCTGTTTTTT,CASKVGRQPDTGELFF
TRBJ1-2,TRBV28,.,.,TGTGCCAGCAGTTTAACTGCAGGGGTCTATGGCTACACCTTC,CASSLTAGVYGYTF
TRBJ2-7,TRBV10-2,TRBD2,.,TGCGCCAGCAGTGATCCCCGGGCGGGAGGGTCCTACGAGCAGTACTTC,CASSDPRAGGSYEQYF
TRBJ2-3,TRBV7-9,TRBD2,.,TGTGCCAGCAGCTTTGGGAGCGGGGACGGCACAGATACGCAGTATTTT,CASSFGSGDGTDTQYF
TRBJ2-7,TRBV28,TRBD1,.,TGTGCCAGCAGCCAACTCATAGACAGGGCCTCCTACGAGCAGTACTTC,CASSQLIDRASYEQYF
TRBJ1-5,TRBV27,.,once,TGTGCCAGCAGTTTTGTTGGGGGGGCGAATCAGCCCCAGCATTTT,CASSFVGGANQPQHF
TRBJ2-7,TRBV7-9,TRBD1,.,TGTGCCAGCAGCTCCAGGACAGGGTTTAGCTACGAGCAGTACTTC,CASSSRTGFSYEQYF
TRBJ2-1,TRBV6-5,TRBD2,.,TGTGCCAGCAGCGCCCAGACTAGCGGGGTCAATGAGCAGTTCTTC,CASSAQTSGVNEQFF
TRBJ2-7,TRBV11-2,TRBD2,few,TGTGCCAGCAGCTTAGCAAGCGGGGGAACCTCGGACGAGCAGTACTTC,CASSLASGGTSDEQYF
TRBJ1-2,TRBV6-1,.,.,TGTGCCAGCAGTGAACTTGGAAAGAGAGGATATGGCTACACCTTC,CASSELGKRGYGYTF
TRBJ2-7,TRBV7-2,.,once,TGTGCCAGCAGCTTAGGGCAGCGAAGCTCCTACGAGCAGTACTTC,CASSLGQRSSYEQYF
TRBJ2-1,TRBV6-4,TRBD2,.,TGTGCCAGCAGTGAAGTCGGGGGGGCCAGGGATGAGCAGTTCTTC,CASSEVGGARDEQFF
TRBJ2-7,TRBV7-2,TRBD2,.,TGTGCCAGCAGCTTAGGGGGACTAGCGGGGGATTACGAGCAGTACTTC,CASSLGGLAGDYEQYF
TRBJ2-7,TRBV12-3/TRBV12-4,.,.,TGTGCCTCGGGGGTATCCTACGAGCAGTACTTC,CASGVSYEQYF
TRBJ1-5,TRBV2,TRBD1,.,TGTGCCAGCAGCCAACAACAGGGGATCGGCCAGCCCCAGCATTTT,CASSQQQGIGQPQHF
TRBJ1-2,TRBV29-1,TRBD1,.,TGCAGCGCTGACAGGGAGGCGAGTGGCTACACCTTC,CSADREASGYTF
TRBJ2-7,TRBV7-9,TRBD2,.,TGTGCCAGCAGCTTAGTCCCCGGGACTAGCGGCTACGAGCAGTACTTC,CASSLVPGTSGYEQYF
TRBJ2-7,TRBV28,TRBD1,.,TGTGCCAGCAGTTTGACGTCGACGACAGGGATCGACGAGCAGTACTTC,CASSLTSTTGIDEQYF
TRBJ1-2,TRBV10-2,TRBD1,.,TGCGCCAGCCCAACAGTCAGGGGGCAGGGCTATGGCTACACCTTC,CASPTVRGQGYGYTF
TRBJ1-6,TRBV7-9,.,.,TGTGCCAGCAGCTTAGATGTCCTCGTTAGTATGGATTCACCCCTCCACTTT,CASSLDVLVSMDSPLHF
TRBJ2-1,TRBV7-9,TRBD2,.,TGTGCCAGCAGCTTATATGGGGCGGGAGCCCATGAGCAGTTCTTC,CASSLYGAGAHEQFF
TRBJ2-7,TRBV9,TRBD2,.,TGTGCCAGCAGCGGGGGACTAGCGGGAGTCTACGAGCAGTACTTC,CASSGGLAGVYEQYF
TRBJ1-5,TRBV6-6,.,.,TGTGCCAGCAGCTCCTATAATCAGCCCCAGCATTTT,CASSSYNQPQHF
TRBJ1-5,TRBV7-3,TRBD1,.,TGTGCCAGCAGACCGACAGGGTACCAGCCCCAGCATTTT,CASRPTGYQPQHF
TRBJ2-7,TRBV5-1,.,.,TGCGCCAGCAGCGTCGCCTCAGGGAACTACGAGCAGTACTTC,CASSVASGNYEQYF
TRBJ1-6,TRBV21-1,.,.,TGTGCCATACGGACAGCGATCCTTAAGGGGGATTCACCCCTCCACTTT,CAIRTAILKGDSPLHF
TRBJ1-4,TRBV10-2,.,.,TGCGCCAGCAGTGAGCGTCCCGGGGGTTTTGAAAAACTGTTTTTT,CASSERPGGFEKLFF
TRBJ2-7,TRBV19,TRBD1,.,TGTGCCAGTAGTACGCCGGGACAGCTCCCCTTTCAGCAGTACTTC,CASSTPGQLPFQQYF
TRBJ1-2,TRBV7-8,TRBD1,.,TGTGCCAGCAGCCCTAGGGGGCTATCTAACTATGGCTACACCTTC,CASSPRGLSNYGYTF
TRBJ1-1,TRBV3-1/TRBV3-2,.,few,TGTGCCAGCAGTCGAGGGGGGACTAGCACTGAAGCTTTCTTT,CASSRGGTSTEAFF
TRBJ2-7,TRBV10-2,TRBD1,.,TGCGCCAGCAGTGAAGTCCAGGGGGCCTTTCTTGAGCAGTACTTC,CASSEVQGAFLEQYF
TRBJ2-1,TRBV7-2,TRBD2,.,TGTGCCAGCAGCGCCTGGACTAGCGGGGCTTTGCACCATGAGCAGTTCTTC,CASSAWTSGALHHEQFF
TRBJ2-5,TRBV19,.,.,TGTGCCAGTAGTATAGTAGGAGGGGAGACCCAGTACTTC,CASSIVGGETQYF
TRBJ1-2,TRBV6-5,.,.,TGTGCCAGCACCCAGGGGTGGGGCTACACCTTC,CASTQGWGYTF
TRBJ1-5,TRBV7-2,.,.,TGTGCCAGCAGTTTTCAGGGCAACAATCAGCCCCAGCATTTT,CASSFQGNNQPQHF
TRBJ2-1,TRBV30,.,.,TGTGCCTGGAGTGTAACGGGAGTTGACGCCCAGCCGCAGTTCTTC,CAWSVTGVDAQPQFF
TRBJ1-6,TRBV7-3,TRBD1,.,TGTGCCAGCAGCTTAGGGTCGGCAGGGGGTTCACCCCTCCACTTT,CASSLGSAGGSPLHF
TRBJ2-1,TRBV9,.,few,TGTGCCAGCAGCGTAACTAGGCATACCAATGAGCAGTTCTTC,CASSVTRHTNEQFF
TRBJ2-1,TRBV5-8,TRBD2,.,TGTGCCAGCAGCTCGGGGGGGACCTACAATGAGCAGTTCTTC,CASSSGGTYNEQFF
TRBJ1-6,TRBV5-1,TRBD1,.,TGCGCCAGCAGCTTGGGGACAGGGGCGAGCTCCTATAATTCACCCCTCCACTTT,CASSLGTGASSYNSPLHF
TRBJ1-2,TRBV19,TRBD1,.,TGTGCCAGTAGTCTCGGGACAGGCGGCTACACCTTC,CASSLGTGGYTF
TRBJ2-1,TRBV5-4,TRBD2,.,TGTGCCAGCAGCCAACTAGCGGGGGGGTTTGAGCAGTTCTTC,CASSQLAGGFEQFF
TRBJ1-2,TRBV18,.,.,TGTGCCAGCTCACCTCGACAGAACTATGGCTACACCTTC,CASSPRQNYGYTF
TRBJ2-7,TRBV7-7,.,once,TGTGCCAGCAGCGCTGACTCGCGTCGCGAGCAGTACTTC,CASSADSRREQYF
TRBJ1-4,TRBV2,TRBD1,once,TGTGCCAGCAGTCAACAGGGGGCAACTAATGAAAAACTGTTTTTT,CASSQQGATNEKLFF
TRBJ2-7,TRBV4-3,.,.,TGCGCCAGCAGCCAACAATACAGGTCCTACGAGCAGTACTTC,CASSQQYRSYEQYF
TRBJ2-7,TRBV6-5,TRBD1,.,TGTGCCAGCAGTTACGAGGGGGCATACGAGCAGTACTTC,CASSYEGAYEQYF
TRBJ2-2,TRBV30,.,few,TGTGCCTGGAGCCAAAATACAGGGACCGGGGAGCTGTTTTTT,CAWSQNTGTGELFF
TRBJ2-7,TRBV18,TRBD2,.,TGTGCCAGCTCACCAGTGGCTAGCGGGGGGAAAAACGAGCAGTACTTC,CASSPVASGGKNEQYF
TRBJ2-7,TRBV11-2,.,.,TGTGCCAGCAGCCCGGATCGAAGCGGAGGGATAGGCGAGCAGTACTTC,CASSPDRSGGIGEQYF
TRBJ2-7,TRBV6-2/TRBV6-3,.,.,TGTGCCAGCAGTCCAGGCTACTACGAGCAGTACTTC,CASSPGYYEQYF
TRBJ1-4,TRBV6-5,.,.,TGTGCCAGCAGTTACTCGATCTTAGGAGGGACTGAAAAACTGTTTTTT,CASSYSILGGTEKLFF
TRBJ2-7,TRBV6-6,TRBD2,once,TGTGCTTCCCTGGCTAGCGGGAGTTACGACGAGCAGTACTTC,CASLASGSYDEQYF
TRBJ2-1,TRBV21-1,.,.,TGTGCCAGCAGCAAAAGGGGGTTGTTAGTGGGGAATGAGCAGTTCTTC,CASSKRGLLVGNEQFF
TRBJ1-5,TRBV4-1,.,.,TGCGCCAGCAGCCAAGGGGGAGGCGGGGTGGGCAATCAGCCCCAGCATTTT,CASSQGGGGVGNQPQHF